The present T cell receptor beta chain was sequenced within a study of blood T cell repertoires in COVID-19. About the research overall: Acute and convalescent COVID-19 specimens originated in the United States, Italy and Spain. The cDNA or gDNA used as material had been derived from T cells, B-cell-depleted T cells, or PBMCs.

Study processing details: Reference gene primer amplification yielded estimated nucleated cell counts. Sequenced by immunoSEQ multiplex PCR; TCRdb stores in-frame clones only, minus some. V, J and clone size reflect that table, while D and trimming were determined from the DNA. The sample consists of about 80,000 clones, around 78% of them appearing once. V dropped 3 bases and J dropped 4; count of bases not matched to a gene: 3. The germline V gene has CDR1 LNHDA and CDR2 SQIVND (reference sequence). This CDR3 is 14 amino acids long. This clone appeared once. The receptor was isolated from a human donor in a cohort sampled during active COVID-19. Sequenced material: peripheral blood. The chain carries TRBV19 and TRBJ1-3; 7 nucleotides line up with TRBD1. In nucleotides, the CDR3 is TGTGCCAGTAGTATCATAGGGGGCGGAAACACCATATATTTT. It yields the protein CASSIIGGGNTIYF. Full variable domain (rest looked up from reference TRBV19 and TRBJ1-3): DGGITQSPKYLFRKEGQNVTLSCEQNLNHDAMYWYRQDPGQGLRLIYYSQIVNDFQKGDIAEGYSVSREKKESFPLTVTSAQKNPTAFYLCASSIIGGGNTIYFGEGSWLTVV.